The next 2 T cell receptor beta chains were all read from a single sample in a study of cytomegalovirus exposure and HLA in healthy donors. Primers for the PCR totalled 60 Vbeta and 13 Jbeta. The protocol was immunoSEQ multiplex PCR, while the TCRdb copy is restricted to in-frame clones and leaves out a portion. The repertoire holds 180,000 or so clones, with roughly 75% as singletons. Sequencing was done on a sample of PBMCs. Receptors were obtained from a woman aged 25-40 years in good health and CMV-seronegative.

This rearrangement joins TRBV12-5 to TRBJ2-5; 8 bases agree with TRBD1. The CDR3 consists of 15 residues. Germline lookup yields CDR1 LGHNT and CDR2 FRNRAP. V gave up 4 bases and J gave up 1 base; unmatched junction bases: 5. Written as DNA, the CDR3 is TGTGCTAGTGGTTCTCTTACAGGGGGCCAAGAGACCCAGTACTTC. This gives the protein CASGSLTGGQETQYF. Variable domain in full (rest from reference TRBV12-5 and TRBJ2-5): DARVTQTPRHKVTEMGQEVTMRCQPILGHNTVFWYRQTMMQGLELLAYFRNRAPLDDSGMPKDRFSAEMPDATLATLKIQPSEPRDSAVYFCASGSLTGGQETQYFGPGTRLLVL.

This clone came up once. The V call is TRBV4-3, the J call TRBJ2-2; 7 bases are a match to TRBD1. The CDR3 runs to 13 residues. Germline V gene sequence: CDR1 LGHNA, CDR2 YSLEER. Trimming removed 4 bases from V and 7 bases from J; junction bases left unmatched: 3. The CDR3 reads CASSLRGSGELFF. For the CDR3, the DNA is TGCGCCAGCAGCCTCAGGGGGAGCGGGGAGCTGTTTTTT.